This record concerns one T cell receptor beta chain sequence. Between the trimmed V and J ends, which lost 5 bases and 1 base, there was a span of 11 bases. The CDR3 spans 14 residues. From germline, CDR1 is SEHNR and CDR2 FQNEAQ (reference sequence). The method was immunoSEQ multiplex PCR; TCRdb's version includes in-frame clones alone and lacks a portion of them. The sample includes tens of thousands of clones, roughly 90% of them seen just once. The data were obtained in a study of control samples from healthy donors and cancer patients. This receptor was obtained from a man aged 35 to 55 with colorectal cancer. The sample comprised PBMCs. The chain couples TRBV7-9 to TRBJ2-5; D remains ambiguous. The CDR3 reads CASSPLATQETQYF. CDR3 nucleotide sequence: TGTGCCAGCAGCCCCTTGGCGACCCAAGAGACCCAGTACTTC.